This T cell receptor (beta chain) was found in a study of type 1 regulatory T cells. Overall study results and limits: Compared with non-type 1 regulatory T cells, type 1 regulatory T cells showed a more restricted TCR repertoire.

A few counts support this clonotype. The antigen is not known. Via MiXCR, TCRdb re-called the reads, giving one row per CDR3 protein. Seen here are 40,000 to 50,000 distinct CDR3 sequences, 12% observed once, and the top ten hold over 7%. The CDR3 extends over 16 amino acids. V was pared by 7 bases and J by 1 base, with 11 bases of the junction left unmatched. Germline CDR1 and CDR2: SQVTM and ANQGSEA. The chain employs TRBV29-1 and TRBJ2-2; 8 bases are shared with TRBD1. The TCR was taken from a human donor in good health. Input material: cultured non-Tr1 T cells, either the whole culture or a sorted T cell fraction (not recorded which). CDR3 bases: TGCAGCGCCCAGGGGGCGTCAGAGGGGAACACCGGGGAGCTGTTTTTT. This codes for CSAQGASEGNTGELFF.